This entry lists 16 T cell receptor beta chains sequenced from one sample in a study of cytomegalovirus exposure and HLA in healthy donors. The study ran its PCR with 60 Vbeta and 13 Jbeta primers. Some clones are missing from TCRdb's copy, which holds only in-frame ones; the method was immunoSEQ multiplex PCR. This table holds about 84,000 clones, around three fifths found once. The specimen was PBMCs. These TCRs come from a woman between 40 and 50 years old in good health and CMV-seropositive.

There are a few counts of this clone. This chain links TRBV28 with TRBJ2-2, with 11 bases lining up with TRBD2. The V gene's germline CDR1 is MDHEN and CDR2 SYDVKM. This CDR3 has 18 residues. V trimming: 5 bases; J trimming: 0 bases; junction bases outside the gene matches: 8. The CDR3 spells CASSTRLGLAANTGELFF. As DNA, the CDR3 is TGTGCCAGCAGTACACGGTTGGGACTAGCGGCGAACACCGGGGAGCTGTTTTTT. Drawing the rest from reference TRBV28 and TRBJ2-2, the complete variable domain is DVKVTQSSRYLVKRTGEKVFLECVQDMDHENMFWYRQDPGLGLRLIYFSYDVKMKEKGDIPEGYSVSREKKERFSLILESASTNQTSMYLCASSTRLGLAANTGELFFGEGSRLTVL.

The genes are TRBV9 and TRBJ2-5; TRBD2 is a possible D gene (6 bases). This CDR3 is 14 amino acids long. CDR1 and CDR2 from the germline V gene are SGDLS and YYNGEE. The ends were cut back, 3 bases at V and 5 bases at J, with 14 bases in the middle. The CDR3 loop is CASSAFRTTETQYF. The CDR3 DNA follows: TGTGCCAGCAGCGCCTTCAGGACTACGGAGACCCAGTACTTC.

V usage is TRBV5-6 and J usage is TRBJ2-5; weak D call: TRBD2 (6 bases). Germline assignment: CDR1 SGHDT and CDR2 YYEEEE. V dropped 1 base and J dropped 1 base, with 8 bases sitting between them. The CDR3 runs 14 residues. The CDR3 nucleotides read TGTGCCAGCAGCTTGTCGGGAGCCCAAGAGACCCAGTACTTC. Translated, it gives CASSLSGAQETQYF.

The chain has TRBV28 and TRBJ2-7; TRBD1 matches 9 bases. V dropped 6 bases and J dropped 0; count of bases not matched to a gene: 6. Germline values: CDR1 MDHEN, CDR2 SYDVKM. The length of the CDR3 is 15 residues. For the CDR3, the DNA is TGTGCCAGCAGCCTGACAGGGGGGAGCTCCTACGAGCAGTACTTC. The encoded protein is CASSLTGGSSYEQYF.

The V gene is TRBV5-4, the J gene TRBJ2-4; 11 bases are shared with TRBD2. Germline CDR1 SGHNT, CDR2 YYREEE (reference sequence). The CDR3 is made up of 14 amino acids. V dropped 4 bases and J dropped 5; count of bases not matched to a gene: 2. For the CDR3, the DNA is TGTGCCAGCAGCCTGGGACTAGCGGAAAACATTCAGTACTTC. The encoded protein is CASSLGLAENIQYF.

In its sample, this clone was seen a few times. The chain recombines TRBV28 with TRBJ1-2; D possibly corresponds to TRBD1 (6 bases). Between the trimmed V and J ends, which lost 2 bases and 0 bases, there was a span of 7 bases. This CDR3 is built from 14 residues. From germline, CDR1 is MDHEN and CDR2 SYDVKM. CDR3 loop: CASSLDRSNYGYTF. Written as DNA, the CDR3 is TGTGCCAGCAGTTTAGACAGGTCTAACTATGGCTACACCTTC.

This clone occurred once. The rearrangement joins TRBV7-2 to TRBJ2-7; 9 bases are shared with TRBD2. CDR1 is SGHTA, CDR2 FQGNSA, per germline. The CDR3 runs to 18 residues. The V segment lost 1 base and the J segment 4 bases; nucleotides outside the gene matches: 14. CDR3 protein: CASSLVVSAGGKWYEQYF. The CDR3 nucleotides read TGTGCCAGCAGCTTAGTAGTTTCTGCGGGAGGGAAATGGTACGAGCAGTACTTC.

The CDR3 sequence is CASSRPGTGGNEQFF. As DNA, the CDR3 is TGCGCCAGCAGCCGTCCCGGGACAGGGGGCAATGAGCAGTTCTTC. The genes are TRBV5-1 and TRBJ2-1; TRBD1 aligns across 11 bases. CDR3 length equals 15 residues. V dropped 4 bases and J dropped 6; count of bases not matched to a gene: 6. The germline CDR1 and CDR2 sequences are SGHRS and YFSETQ.

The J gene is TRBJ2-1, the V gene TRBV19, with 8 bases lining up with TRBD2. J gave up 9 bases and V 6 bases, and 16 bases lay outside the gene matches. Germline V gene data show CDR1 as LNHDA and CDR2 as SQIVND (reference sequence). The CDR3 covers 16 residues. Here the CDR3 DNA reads TGTGCCAGTAGGTCGTGGGGAGCGGGAGTTGGCGGTGAGCAGTTCTTC. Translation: CASRSWGAGVGGEQFF.

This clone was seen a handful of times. The CDR3 sequence: CASSTRGNEQYF. CDR3 sequence (DNA): TGTGCCAGTAGTACCCGGGGAAACGAGCAGTACTTC. This chain joins TRBV19 and TRBJ2-7, with D possibly being TRBD2 (5 bases). Germline-derived CDR1 and CDR2 are LNHDA and SQIVND (reference sequence). The CDR3 runs to 12 residues. Deletions cut 4 bases from V and 5 bases from J, with 9 bases between.

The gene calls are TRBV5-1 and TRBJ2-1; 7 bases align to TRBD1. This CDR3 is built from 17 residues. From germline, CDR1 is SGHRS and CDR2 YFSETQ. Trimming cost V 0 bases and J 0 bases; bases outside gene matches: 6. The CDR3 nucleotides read TGCGCCAGCAGCTTGGAGGGGGCGGCGAGCTCCTACAATGAGCAGTTCTTC. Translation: CASSLEGAASSYNEQFF. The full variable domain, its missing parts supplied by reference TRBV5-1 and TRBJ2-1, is KAGVTQTPRYLIKTRGQQVTLSCSPISGHRSVSWYQQTPGQGLQFLFEYFSETQRNKGNFPGRFSGRQFSNSRSEMNVSTLELGDSALYLCASSLEGAASSYNEQFFGPGTRLTVL.

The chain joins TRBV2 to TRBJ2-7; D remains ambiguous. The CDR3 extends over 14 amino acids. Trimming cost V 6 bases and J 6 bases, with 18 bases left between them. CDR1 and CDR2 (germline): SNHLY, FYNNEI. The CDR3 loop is CASSRAYSVGEQYF. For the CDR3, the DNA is TGTGCCAGCAGCCGCGCATATTCGGTCGGCGAGCAGTACTTC. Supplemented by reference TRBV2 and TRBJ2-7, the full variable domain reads EPEVTQTPSHQVTQMGQEVILRCVPISNHLYFYWYRQILGQKVEFLVSFYNNEISEKSEIFDDQFSVERPDGSNFTLKIRSTKLEDSAMYFCASSRAYSVGEQYFGPGTRLTVT.

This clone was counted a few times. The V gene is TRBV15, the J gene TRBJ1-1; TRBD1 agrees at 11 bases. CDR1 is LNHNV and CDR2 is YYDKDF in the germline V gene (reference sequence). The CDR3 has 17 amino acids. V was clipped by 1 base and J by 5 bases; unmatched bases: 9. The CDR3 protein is CATSRGRDRGFGTEAFF. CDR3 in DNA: TGTGCCACCAGCAGAGGACGGGACAGGGGGTTCGGAACTGAAGCTTTCTTT.

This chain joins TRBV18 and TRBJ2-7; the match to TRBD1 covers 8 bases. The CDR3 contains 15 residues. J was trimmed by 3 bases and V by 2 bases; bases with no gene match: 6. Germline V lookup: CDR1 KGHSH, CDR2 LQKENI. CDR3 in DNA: TGTGCCAGCTCACCAGCCCAGGGGGCAGTCTACGAGCAGTACTTC. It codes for CASSPAQGAVYEQYF. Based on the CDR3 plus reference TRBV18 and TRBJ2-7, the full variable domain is NAGVMQNPRHLVRRRGQEARLRCSPMKGHSHVYWYRQLPEEGLKFMVYLQKENIIDESGMPKERFSAEFPKEGPSILRIQQVVRGDSAAYFCASSPAQGAVYEQYFGPGTRLTVT.

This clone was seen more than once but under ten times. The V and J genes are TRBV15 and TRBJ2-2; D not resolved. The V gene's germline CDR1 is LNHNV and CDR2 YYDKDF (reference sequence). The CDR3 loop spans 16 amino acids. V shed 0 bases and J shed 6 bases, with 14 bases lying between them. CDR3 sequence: CATSREEVAISGELFF. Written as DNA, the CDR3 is TGTGCCACCAGCAGAGAAGAGGTCGCTATTTCCGGGGAGCTGTTTTTT.

The CDR3 here is CSLKGGAGDGADTQYF. The CDR3 bases are TGCAGCCTGAAAGGGGGAGCGGGAGACGGCGCAGATACGCAGTATTTT. The chain is built from TRBV29-1 and TRBJ2-3; 8 bases are a match to TRBD2. The V segment lost 8 bases and the J segment 4 bases; nucleotides outside the gene matches: 17. Germline V gene data show CDR1 as SQVTM and CDR2 as ANQGSEA. This CDR3 region has 16 residues.